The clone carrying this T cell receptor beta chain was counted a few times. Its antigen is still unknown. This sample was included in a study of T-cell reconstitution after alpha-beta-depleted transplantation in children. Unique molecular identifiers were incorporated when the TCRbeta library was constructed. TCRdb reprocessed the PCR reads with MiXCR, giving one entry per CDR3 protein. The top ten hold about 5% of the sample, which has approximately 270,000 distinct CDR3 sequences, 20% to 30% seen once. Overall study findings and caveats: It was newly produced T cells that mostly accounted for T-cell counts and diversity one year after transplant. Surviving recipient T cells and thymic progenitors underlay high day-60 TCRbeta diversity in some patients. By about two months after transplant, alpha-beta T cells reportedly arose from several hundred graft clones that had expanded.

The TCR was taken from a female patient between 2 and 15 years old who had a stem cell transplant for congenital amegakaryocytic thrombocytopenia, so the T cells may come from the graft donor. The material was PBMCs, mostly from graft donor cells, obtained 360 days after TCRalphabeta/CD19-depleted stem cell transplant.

The CDR3 sequence is CASSEAGRGAFF. In DNA, the CDR3 is TGTGCCAGCAGTGAAGCCGGCCGGGGAGCTTTCTTT. The chain uses TRBV2 and TRBJ1-1; D not certain. Between the trimmed V and J ends, which lost 0 bases and 10 bases, there was a span of 9 bases. The length of the CDR3 is 12 residues. Per germline, CDR1 SNHLY and CDR2 FYNNEI.